The clone carrying this T cell receptor (beta chain) occurred once. The target antigen is unknown. The ends were cut back, 8 bases at V and 6 bases at J, with 17 bases in the middle. The germline CDR1 and CDR2 sequences are ENHRY and SYGVKD. This CDR3 spans 14 amino acids. TCRdb re-called the 5' RACE reads through MiXCR, storing one row per CDR3 protein. Of some 83,000 distinct CDR3 sequences in the sample, just over 2.5% were seen once. This entry is derived from a study of neurological immune-mediated disorders. Study findings and constraints: The repertoires of 18 of 34 multiple sclerosis patients were placed by phylogenetic grouping in a single related-CDR3 cluster, which may be a signature.

The source is a woman under 40 with multiple sclerosis. V usage is TRBV10-3 and J usage is TRBJ2-1; D is uncertain. The source material was PBMCs. Here the CDR3 reads CAILHETRPNEQFF. The CDR3 coding sequence is TGTGCCATCTTGCATGAAACTCGACCCAATGAGCAGTTCTTC.